These 30 T cell receptor beta chains share one sample of origin, sequenced in a study of liver allograft versus peripheral blood T cells. Background on the study: Hepatic allograft T cell receptor repertoires were evaluated relative to those present in recipients' peripheral blood.

One entry per CDR3 protein results from TCRdb running MiXCR on the reads. The repertoire holds 13,000 or so distinct CDR3 sequences, with about 19% as singletons. Source of these receptors: a human patient who had a liver transplant. Part of the T cell pool may stem from the graft donor.

This chain uses TRBV30 with TRBJ2-3; no clear D gene. V was cut by 4 bases and J by 2 bases, with 13 bases left in between. The CDR3 sequence is 14 residues long. Germline CDR1 and CDR2: GTSNPN and SVGIG (reference sequence). DNA of the CDR3: TGTGCCTGGAACCACGGACCCTTCACAGATACGCAGTATTTT. Translating it yields CAWNHGPFTDTQYF.

This clonotype was picked up a small number of times. The chain is built from TRBV24-1 and TRBJ2-7; perhaps D is TRBD1 or TRBD2 (5 bases each). The CDR3 consists of 13 residues. V was shortened by 0 bases and J by 5 bases, with 7 bases between the two germline ends. Germline V lookup: CDR1 KGHDR, CDR2 SFDVKD. CDR3: CATSDLGDHEQYF. The CDR3 DNA sequence: TGTGCCACCAGTGATTTGGGGGACCACGAGCAGTACTTC.

There are a few counts of this clonotype. This sequence joins TRBV11-2 and TRBJ2-1; D is undetermined. Trimming cost V 9 bases and J 0 bases, with 9 bases left between them. CDR3 size: 13 residues. CDR1 is SGHAT and CDR2 is FQNNGV in the germline V gene. CDR3 in DNA: TGTGCCAGTAGCCGGAGCTCCTACAATGAGCAGTTCTTC. Residues: CASSRSSYNEQFF.

The CDR3 sequence: CASSPRNGFGYNEQFF. CDR3 DNA sequence: TGTGCCAGCAGCCCTCGGAACGGGTTCGGTTACAATGAGCAGTTCTTC. The genes are TRBV7-3 and TRBJ2-1; D is undetermined. Per the germline V gene, CDR1 is SGHTA and CDR2 is FQGTGA. This CDR3 is built from 16 residues. The germline V and J ends were trimmed by 5 bases and 4 bases, with 18 bases remaining between them.

Worth noting for this clonotype: A much larger clone sits a single nucleotide away, making a read error possible. The genes are TRBV29-1 and TRBJ2-5; unclear D gene. Germline CDR1 SQVTM, CDR2 ANQGSEA. The CDR3 has 12 residues. The V gene lost 7 bases and the J gene lost 5 bases, with 14 bases spanning the gap. The CDR3 reads CSASDPLETQYF. Written as DNA, the CDR3 is TGCAGCGCCTCGGACCCTTTGGAGACCCAGTACTTC.

This clonotype is deemed medium-sized. The V and J genes are TRBV6-2 or TRBV6-3 and TRBJ2-7; perhaps TRBD2 as D (5 bases). V lost 6 bases to trimming and J lost 0 bases, with 24 bases between them. CDR1 MNHEY and CDR2 SVGEGT come from the germline V gene. The CDR3 totals 18 residues. CDR3 bases: TGTGCCAGCAGCGTTCCTCTACTATACCTGGGGAGCTCCTACGAGCAGTACTTC. Amino acid sequence: CASSVPLLYLGSSYEQYF.

The chain couples TRBV28 to TRBJ2-1; D not resolved. Germline-derived CDR1 and CDR2 are MDHEN and SYDVKM. Trimming shortened V by 3 bases and J by 8 bases, and 14 bases separated the two germline ends. CDR3 length: 14 amino acids. The CDR3 is CASSLFSALDEQFF. The CDR3 nucleotides read TGTGCCAGCAGTTTGTTTTCCGCCTTGGATGAGCAGTTCTTC.

This sequence joins TRBV5-6 and TRBJ1-3; D ambiguous. The V gene lost 2 bases and the J gene lost 3 bases, with 6 bases spanning the gap. The germline gives CDR1 SGHDT, CDR2 YYEEEE. The CDR3 runs to 13 residues. This chain's CDR3 is CASSFSVGNTIYF. The CDR3 DNA reads TGTGCCAGCAGCTTCAGCGTTGGAAACACCATATATTTT.

This clonotype was observed many times. The chain employs TRBV5-4 and TRBJ1-6; D is possibly TRBD1 (5 bases). Trimming cost V 4 bases and J 7 bases, with 15 bases left between them. This CDR3 is 15 amino acids long. Germline V lookup: CDR1 SGHNT, CDR2 YYREEE (reference sequence). DNA of the CDR3: TGTGCCAGCAGCAACTCAACAGGAAGAAATTCACCCCTCCACTTT. Translating it yields CASSNSTGRNSPLHF. The full variable domain, its missing parts supplied by reference TRBV5-4 and TRBJ1-6, is ETGVTQSPTHLIKTRGQQVTLRCSSQSGHNTVSWYQQALGQGPQFIFQYYREEENGRGNFPPRFSGLQFPNYSSELNVNALELDDSALYLCASSNSTGRNSPLHFGNGTRLTVT.

The chain links TRBV7-3 to TRBJ1-1; the D gene is possibly TRBD1 (5 bases). Looked up from germline, CDR1 is SGHTA and CDR2 is FQGTGA. Trimming shortened V by 4 bases and J by 7 bases, and 10 bases separated the two germline ends. The CDR3 has 12 amino acids. CDR3 protein: CASSSGGGEAFF. CDR3 DNA: TGTGCCAGCAGCTCTGGGGGGGGTGAAGCTTTCTTT.

In its sample, this clonotype is medium-sized. The chain has TRBV5-4 and TRBJ2-6, with TRBD2 as a possible D gene (7 bases). This CDR3 comprises 16 residues. Germline lookup yields CDR1 SGHNT and CDR2 YYREEE (reference sequence). V shed 6 bases and J shed 0 bases, with 13 bases lying between them. In nucleotides, the CDR3 is TGTGCCAGCATGGCGGGGGCTAGCTCTGGGGCCAACGTCCTGACTTTC. Its protein product is CASMAGASSGANVLTF.

This clonotype was detected a few times. The J gene is TRBJ2-3, the V gene TRBV27; no clear D gene. Germline values: CDR1 MNHEY, CDR2 SMNVEV (reference sequence). Trimming cost V 4 bases and J 2 bases, with 1 base left between them. This CDR3 spans 11 amino acids. The CDR3 protein is CASSSTDTQYF. In nucleotides, the CDR3 is TGTGCCAGCAGTTCCACAGATACGCAGTATTTT.

Remarks on this clonotype: With a much larger clone just one base away, this may be a read error. The CDR3 loop reads CASSAPADRYTNCGYTF. CDR3 DNA sequence: TGTGCCAGCAGCGCTCCGGCAGACCGCTATACGAACTGTGGCTACACCTTC. The chain has TRBV5-4 and TRBJ1-2; D is ambiguous. CDR3 length equals 17 residues. CDR1 is SGHNT and CDR2 is YYREEE in the germline V gene (reference sequence).

This chain links TRBV14 with TRBJ1-1; D remains ambiguous. V was shortened by 0 bases and J by 6 bases, with 17 bases between the two germline ends. Germline V gene data show CDR1 as SGHDN and CDR2 as FVKESK. The CDR3 is 16 residues long. The chain's CDR3 is CASSQDTRRPVAEAFF. CDR3 nucleotides: TGTGCCAGCAGCCAAGATACTCGGCGGCCGGTGGCTGAAGCTTTCTTT. The full variable domain, rest sourced from reference TRBV14 and TRBJ1-1, is EAGVTQFPSHSVIEKGQTVTLRCDPISGHDNLYWYRRVMGKEIKFLLHFVKESKQDESGMPNNRFLAERTGGTYSTLKVQPAELEDSGVYFCASSQDTRRPVAEAFFGQGTRLTVV.

By share, this clonotype ranks as medium-sized. This chain links TRBV7-2 with TRBJ1-1; D gene uncertain. Deletions cut 1 base from V and 11 bases from J, with 11 bases between. Germline loops: CDR1 SGHTA, CDR2 FQGNSA. This CDR3 contains 12 residues. CDR3 region: CASSLDPGRAFF. CDR3 bases: TGTGCCAGCAGCTTAGACCCCGGCCGGGCTTTCTTT.

Comments on this clonotype: The CDR3 carries no conserved terminal phenylalanine or tryptophan, so it likely arises from a read error. The V gene is TRBV19, the J gene TRBJ2-7; D tentatively reads TRBD1 or TRBD2 (5 bases each). The V and J ends lost 2 bases and 2 bases respectively, with 13 bases between them. From germline, CDR1 is LNHDA and CDR2 SQIVND (reference sequence). CDR3 length: 15 residues. For the CDR3, the DNA is TGTGCCAGTAGTATAAAGGGACCAGTCACCTACGAGCAGTACTAC. It is translated as CASSIKGPVTYEQYY.

This clonotype was recorded many times. The chain links TRBV7-2 to TRBJ1-2, with TRBD1 identical over 9 bases. J gave up 7 bases and V 3 bases, and 9 bases lay outside the gene matches. The CDR3 spans 15 residues. From germline, CDR1 is SGHTA and CDR2 FQGNSA. The CDR3 region is CASSLLGQGDRGYTF. DNA of the CDR3: TGTGCCAGCAGCTTGTTGGGACAGGGAGACCGTGGCTACACCTTC.

J is TRBJ2-2 and V is TRBV20-1, with D uncertain. V dropped 6 bases and J dropped 5 bases, with 16 bases sitting between them. Germline V gene sequence: CDR1 DFQATT, CDR2 SNEGSKA (reference sequence). The CDR3 runs to 14 residues. CDR3 loop: CSARNSQGTGELFF. CDR3 bases: TGCAGTGCGCGCAATTCTCAAGGAACCGGGGAGCTGTTTTTT.

The genes are TRBV20-1 and TRBJ2-1; TRBD2 matches at 11 bases. The germline V gene has CDR1 DFQATT and CDR2 SNEGSKA (reference sequence). CDR3 length: 13 residues. J lost 4 bases, V lost 7 bases, and 3 bases had no gene match. DNA for the CDR3: TGCAGTGGACGACTAGCGGGGTACAATGAGCAGTTCTTC. Translated, it gives CSGRLAGYNEQFF.

By proportion, this clonotype is medium-sized (0.01 to 0.1%). V is TRBV29-1 and J is TRBJ2-7; tentative D call: TRBD1 (6 bases). The V gene's germline CDR1 is SQVTM and CDR2 ANQGSEA. Trimming stripped 7 bases from V and 3 bases from J, with 13 bases between. The CDR3 has 12 residues. The CDR3 spells CSARDTYYEQYF. As DNA, the CDR3 is TGCAGCGCCCGGGACACCTACTACGAGCAGTACTTC.

This clonotype was found a few times. The chain uses TRBV28 and TRBJ1-1; D unresolved. Germline V lookup: CDR1 MDHEN, CDR2 SYDVKM. The length of the CDR3 is 15 residues. Trimming took 5 bases from V and 3 from J, leaving 16 bases between them. The CDR3 reads CASSPRTIKDTEAFF. The CDR3 DNA is TGTGCCAGCAGTCCCCGGACGATCAAGGACACTGAAGCTTTCTTT.

The J gene is TRBJ2-5, the V gene TRBV20-1, with D perhaps given as TRBD1 or TRBD2 (6 bases each). This CDR3 comprises 17 residues. CDR1 is DFQATT and CDR2 is SNEGSKA in the germline V gene (reference sequence). V dropped 5 bases and J dropped 4 bases, with 26 bases sitting between them. The CDR3: CSAPLQGSGRGIETQYF. The CDR3 DNA follows: TGCAGTGCTCCCCTCCAGGGTAGCGGAAGGGGGATAGAGACCCAGTACTTC.

In this sample, this clonotype turned up many times. This chain links TRBV14 with TRBJ2-1; TRBD2 is a possible D gene (5 bases). V was shortened by 0 bases and J by 2 bases, with 11 bases between the two germline ends. The V gene's germline CDR1 is SGHDN and CDR2 FVKESK. This CDR3 is built from 16 residues. This CDR3 is CASSQDRRGAYNEQFF. CDR3 bases: TGTGCCAGCAGCCAAGATCGCCGGGGTGCCTACAATGAGCAGTTCTTC.

The chain has TRBV7-9 and TRBJ1-2; D not certain. Germline-derived CDR1 and CDR2 are SEHNR and FQNEAQ (reference sequence). The CDR3 spans 14 residues. The ends were cut back, 1 base at V and 2 bases at J, with 8 bases in the middle. The DNA of the CDR3 is TGTGCCAGCAGCTTAGTTCCAGAAAACTATGGCTACACCTTC. This translates into CASSLVPENYGYTF.

This clonotype was counted ten times or more. The rearrangement uses TRBV6-5 and TRBJ2-3, with 8 bases aligning to TRBD2. Looked up from germline, CDR1 is MNHEY and CDR2 is SVGAGI. V gave up 5 bases and J gave up 4 bases; unmatched junction bases: 11. The length of the CDR3 is 16 residues. The CDR3 DNA reads TGTGCCAGCAGTCAAGGCTCGGGACTAGTGCCAGATACGCAGTATTTT. As protein: CASSQGSGLVPDTQYF.

This chain connects TRBV19 to TRBJ1-5; 9 bases map to TRBD1. The germline gives CDR1 LNHDA, CDR2 SQIVND (reference sequence). Trimming removed 4 bases from V and 6 bases from J; junction bases left unmatched: 13. The CDR3 loop spans 17 amino acids. This CDR3 is CASSKLMGQGDSQPQHF. For the CDR3, the DNA is TGTGCCAGTAGTAAACTTATGGGACAGGGCGACAGTCAGCCCCAGCATTTT. The variable domain in full, with the rest retrieved from reference TRBV19 and TRBJ1-5, is DGGITQSPKYLFRKEGQNVTLSCEQNLNHDAMYWYRQDPGQGLRLIYYSQIVNDFQKGDIAEGYSVSREKKESFPLTVTSAQKNPTAFYLCASSKLMGQGDSQPQHFGDGTRLSIL.

The chain has TRBV20-1 and TRBJ1-1; TRBD1 might be the D (6 bases). In germline, CDR1 is DFQATT, CDR2 SNEGSKA (reference sequence). V lost 7 bases, J lost 4 bases, and 13 bases lay in between. The CDR3 is 12 residues long. The CDR3 DNA is TGCAGTGTTAAGGGGGACCTCACTGAAGCTTTCTTT. Its protein product is CSVKGDLTEAFF.

This clonotype was detected many times. The chain uses TRBV7-2 and TRBJ2-6; TRBD1 matches at 8 bases. Losses at the gene ends were 5 bases for V and 0 bases for J; bases not matched to a gene: 6. Germline assignment: CDR1 SGHTA and CDR2 FQGNSA. The CDR3 is 17 amino acids. The CDR3: CASSHDRGSSGANVLTF. CDR3 in DNA: TGTGCCAGCAGCCACGACAGGGGAAGCTCTGGGGCCAACGTCCTGACTTTC.

This clonotype was observed a handful of times. The V gene is TRBV20-1, the J gene TRBJ1-2; 11 bases line up with TRBD1. The CDR3 totals 19 residues. J lost 6 bases, V lost 0 bases, and 18 bases had no gene match. Germline CDR1 and CDR2: DFQATT and SNEGSKA (reference sequence). CDR3 region: CSARDRDRGTRFLGDGYTF. DNA for the CDR3: TGCAGTGCTAGAGATCGGGACAGGGGGACAAGGTTCCTAGGCGATGGCTACACCTTC.

This chain joins TRBV3-1 and TRBJ2-7; D possibly uses TRBD1 or TRBD2 (5 bases each). Trimming left V 2 bases short and J 6 bases short, with 11 bases between. This CDR3 spans 13 amino acids. Germline CDR1 reads LGHDT; CDR2 reads YNNKEL (reference sequence). The CDR3 region has the DNA TGTGCCAGCAGCCAATTGCAAGGGACCGAGCAGTACTTC. As protein: CASSQLQGTEQYF.